A single sample is the source of the 8 T cell receptor beta chains below, sequenced in a study of OX40 agonist ivuxolimab in advanced cancers. TCRdb's table, derived via immunoSEQ multiplex PCR, lists solely in-frame clones and lacks some. Of tens of thousands of clones listed, 85% are singletons. The material was CD4+ or CD8+ T cells sorted from blood, obtained in a trial of the OX40 agonist ivuxolimab. The receptors were sampled from an adult with an advanced solid tumor such as melanoma, head and neck, liver or kidney cancer.

J is TRBJ1-2 and V is TRBV28; D perhaps matches TRBD1 (6 bases). Trimming took off 5 bases at V and 8 bases at J, with 12 bases between the two ends. CDR1 is MDHEN and CDR2 is SYDVKM in the germline V gene. CDR3 length: 12 residues. This CDR3 is CASSTGPGGYTF. As DNA, the CDR3 is TGTGCCAGCAGTACAGGGCCGGGCGGCTACACCTTC.

The V and J genes are TRBV30 and TRBJ2-5; D may be TRBD2 (5 bases). This CDR3 region has 12 residues. Germline V gene sequence: CDR1 GTSNPN, CDR2 SVGIG (reference sequence). The V gene lost 4 bases and the J gene lost 1 base, with 7 bases spanning the gap. The CDR3 here is CAWTSGQETQYF. CDR3 coding DNA: TGTGCCTGGACAAGCGGCCAAGAGACCCAGTACTTC. Supplemented by reference TRBV30 and TRBJ2-5, the full variable domain reads SQTIHQWPATLVQPVGSPLSLECTVEGTSNPNLYWYRQAAGRGLQLLFYSVGIGQISSEVPQNLSASRPQDRQFILSSKKLLLSDSGFYLCAWTSGQETQYFGPGTRLLVL.

This clone was seen more than once but under ten times. This chain links TRBV28 with TRBJ2-4; D not resolved. The CDR3 is 13 amino acids. Trimming stripped 6 bases from V and 0 bases from J, with 6 bases between. CDR1 is MDHEN and CDR2 is SYDVKM in the germline V gene. CDR3 DNA: TGTGCCAGCAGAACGCTAGCCAAAAACATTCAGTACTTC. Encoded protein: CASRTLAKNIQYF.

The V gene is TRBV28, the J gene TRBJ2-7; D not resolved. CDR1 and CDR2 from the germline V gene are MDHEN and SYDVKM. The V end was cut by 5 bases, the J end by 7 bases, with 15 bases between. The length of the CDR3 is 13 residues. The CDR3 DNA follows: TGTGCCAGCAGTCCCCCGGACGGAGAGGAGCAGTACTTC. Encoded protein: CASSPPDGEEQYF.

V usage is TRBV11-3 and J usage is TRBJ1-3; unclear D gene. The germline V gene has CDR1 SGHNT and CDR2 YENEEA. CDR3 length equals 12 residues. V dropped 1 base and J dropped 13 bases, with 11 bases sitting between them. CDR3 sequence: CASSLVETEIYF. As DNA, the CDR3 is TGTGCCAGCAGCTTAGTGGAGACGGAAATATATTTT.

The chain has TRBV5-5 and TRBJ1-4; TRBD1 might be the D (6 bases). Germline V CDR1 and CDR2: SGHKS, YYEKEE (reference sequence). The CDR3 length is 15 residues. Deletions cut 0 bases from V and 4 bases from J, with 10 bases between. CDR3 residues: CASSLAGASNEKLFF. CDR3 DNA: TGTGCCAGCAGCTTGGCAGGGGCGAGTAATGAAAAACTGTTTTTT. The full variable domain, rest sourced from reference TRBV5-5 and TRBJ1-4, is DAGVTQSPTHLIKTRGQQVTLRCSPISGHKSVSWYQQVLGQGPQFIFQYYEKEERGRGNFPDRFSARQFPNYSSELNVNALLLGDSALYLCASSLAGASNEKLFFGSGTQLSVL.

This chain connects TRBV19 to TRBJ2-3; 13 bases align to TRBD2. CDR1 and CDR2 from the germline V gene are LNHDA and SQIVND (reference sequence). CDR3 length: 16 residues. After removal of 6 bases from V and 5 bases from J, the junction contained 8 bases not matched to a gene. The CDR3 DNA reads as TGTGCCAGTAGACGGACTAGCGGGGGATTGGGAGATACGCAGTATTTT. Translating it yields CASRRTSGGLGDTQYF.

This chain connects TRBV10-3 to TRBJ2-7; 8 bases align to TRBD1. The CDR3 has 13 amino acids. The germline gives CDR1 ENHRY, CDR2 SYGVKD. V lost 11 bases, J lost 3 bases, and 9 bases stayed unmatched. CDR3 amino acids: CASSRTGNYEQYF. The CDR3 coding sequence is TGTGCCTCCTCCAGGACAGGGAACTACGAGCAGTACTTC.